This is a list of T cell receptor beta chains from one sample in a study of neurological immune-mediated disorders. TCRdb processed the 5' RACE reads anew with MiXCR; each CDR3 protein has one entry. The repertoire consists of about 66,000 distinct CDR3 sequences, with around 5.2% occurring once and the leading ten covering roughly 2.8%. Sequencing was performed on PBMCs. The origin of the receptors is a woman in her 30s with multiple sclerosis. The conserved cysteine and the conserved F or W are not part of the CDR3 here.

V gene	J gene	CDR3 protein
TRBV4-1	TRBJ2-1	ASSQDGRGYNEQF
TRBV7-2	TRBJ2-3	ASSHPPRTDTQY
TRBV5-5	TRBJ1-2	ASSLFPGDPGGYT
TRBV20-1	TRBJ2-1	SARGEGGSYNEQF
TRBV20-1	TRBJ1-5	SARPQGNRNQPQH
TRBV7-2	TRBJ1-6	ASSPSGSYNSPLH
TRBV2	TRBJ1-5	ASWPGQFYQPQH
TRBV5-1	TRBJ1-1	ASSLEGSPGDTEAF
TRBV6-6	TRBJ1-2	ASRRDTATYGYT
TRBV6-5	TRBJ2-7	ASSNGQGTYEQY
TRBV15	TRBJ1-2	ATSRGTLIDEPYGYT
TRBV6-6	TRBJ1-3	ASKGTGHISGNTIY
TRBV7-7	TRBJ2-5	ASSPIQETQY
TRBV18	TRBJ2-7	ASSPGTGPYEQY
TRBV9	TRBJ1-1	ASSPTPEKSEAF
TRBV20-1	TRBJ2-4	SAGPGAAKKIQY
TRBV7-2	TRBJ1-1	ASSPNGGVGNTEAF
TRBV11-3	TRBJ2-5	ASSPQSGDQETQY
TRBV28	TRBJ2-7	ASRPGASYEQY
TRBV4-1	TRBJ2-1	ASSQEELAGGDNEQF
TRBV18	TRBJ2-1	ASSPYGLAGINEQF
TRBV5-6	TRBJ1-2	ASSVEGWSVGYGYT
TRBV7-6	TRBJ2-7	ASSVGQSYEQY
TRBV28	TRBJ2-7	ASSTVYYEQY
TRBV4-1	TRBJ2-5	ASSQDDWVSQETQY
TRBV20-1	TRBJ2-7	SARVGPRRFGEQY
TRBV12-3/TRBV12-4	TRBJ2-1	ASSLRQIKHNEQF
TRBV4-2	TRBJ2-2	ASSPFPGSNTGELF
TRBV5-8	TRBJ2-1	ASPPGRGVGEQF
TRBV20-1	TRBJ1-6	SAPGGAGSYNSPLN
TRBV10-3	TRBJ1-1	AIMDEIGNTEAF
TRBV4-1	TRBJ2-1	ASSQDQTGMVLVYNEQF
TRBV29-1	TRBJ2-6	SVRDRGVLGANVLT
TRBV5-5	TRBJ2-2	ASSLRTGNGELF
TRBV20-1	TRBJ2-1	SARESGASYNEQF
TRBV20-1	TRBJ2-1	SASPTGQGKF
TRBV7-2	TRBJ1-4	ASSLVSGGSEKLF
TRBV20-1	TRBJ2-5	SAEGAPQETQY
TRBV6-2/TRBV6-3	TRBJ2-7	ERGVRNEQY
TRBV5-1	TRBJ2-1	ASRASGGAYNEQF
TRBV5-1	TRBJ2-7	ASKVQGGSYEQY
TRBV9	TRBJ2-3	AGSSAITDTQY
TRBV20-1	TRBJ1-5	SAKPVRDNQPQN
TRBV9	TRBJ1-2	ASSQARQGANYGYT